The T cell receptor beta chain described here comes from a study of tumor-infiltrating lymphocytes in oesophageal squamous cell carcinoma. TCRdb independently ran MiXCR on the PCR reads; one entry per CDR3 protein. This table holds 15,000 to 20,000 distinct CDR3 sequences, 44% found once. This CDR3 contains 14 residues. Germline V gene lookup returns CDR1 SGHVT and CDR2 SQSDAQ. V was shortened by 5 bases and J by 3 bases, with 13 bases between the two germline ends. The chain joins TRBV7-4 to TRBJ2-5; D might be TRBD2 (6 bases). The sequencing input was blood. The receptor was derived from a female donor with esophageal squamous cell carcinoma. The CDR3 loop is CASSRLGRKETQYF. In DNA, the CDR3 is TGTGCCAGCAGCCGACTAGGGAGAAAAGAGACCCAGTACTTC.